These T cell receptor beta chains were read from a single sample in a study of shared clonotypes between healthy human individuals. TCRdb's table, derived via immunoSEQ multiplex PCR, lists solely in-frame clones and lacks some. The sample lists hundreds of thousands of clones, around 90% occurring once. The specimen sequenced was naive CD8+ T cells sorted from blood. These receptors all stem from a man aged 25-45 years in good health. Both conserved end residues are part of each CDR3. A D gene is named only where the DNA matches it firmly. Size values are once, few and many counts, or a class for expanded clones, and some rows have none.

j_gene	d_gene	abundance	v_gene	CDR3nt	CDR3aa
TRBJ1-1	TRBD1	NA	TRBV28	TGTGCCAGCAGTCCAGGGGGCCGTCGGCTAGCTTTCTTT	CASSPGGRRLAFF
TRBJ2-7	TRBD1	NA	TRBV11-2	TGTGCCAGCAGCTACATCCGGGACAGGGGTCCCTACGAGCAGTACTTC	CASSYIRDRGPYEQYF
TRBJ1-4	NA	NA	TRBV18	TGTGCCAGCTCACCAGAGTTGGATGAAAAACTGTTTTTT	CASSPELDEKLFF
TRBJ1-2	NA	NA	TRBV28	TGTGCCAGCAGACCTCAACTACAGGGAACCTCGCCCTTTTATCTCTACACCTTC	CASRPQLQGTSPFYLYTF
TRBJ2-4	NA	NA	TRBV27	TGTGCCAGCAGAGGTGGGCAGAGATACGCCATTCAGTACTTC	CASRGGQRYAIQYF
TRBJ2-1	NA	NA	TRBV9	TGTGCCAGCAGCGTAAAGGGGTGGGAGGGGGATGAGCAGTTCTTC	CASSVKGWEGDEQFF
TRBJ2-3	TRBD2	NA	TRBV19	TGTGCCAGTAGTTGGACTAGCACTAGCACAGATACGCAGTATTTT	CASSWTSTSTDTQYF
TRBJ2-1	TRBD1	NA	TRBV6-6	TGTGCCAGCAGTTACTCCGGGACAGGGGGTCCGTTCTTC	CASSYSGTGGPFF
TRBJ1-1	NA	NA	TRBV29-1	TGCAGCGTTGAAGGTCGGAACACTGAAGCTTTCTTT	CSVEGRNTEAFF
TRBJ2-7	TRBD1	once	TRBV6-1	TGTGCCAATGCACCGGGACAGTTTTCGTACGAGCAGTACTTC	CANAPGQFSYEQYF
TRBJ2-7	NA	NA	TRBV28	TGTGCCAGCAGTTTGGGACGGACTAACTACGAGCAGTACTTC	CASSLGRTNYEQYF
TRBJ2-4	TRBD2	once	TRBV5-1	TGCGCCAGCAGCGACACTAGCGGGAGAGACATTCAGTACTTC	CASSDTSGRDIQYF
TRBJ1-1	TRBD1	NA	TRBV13	TGTGCCAGCAGCTCGACAGGGGGTATAGTCACTGAAGCTTTCTTT	CASSSTGGIVTEAFF
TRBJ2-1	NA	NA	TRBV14	TGTGCCAGCAGCCAAAAGACGGGATACCATGAGCAGTTCTTC	CASSQKTGYHEQFF
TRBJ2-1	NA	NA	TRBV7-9	TGTGCCAGCAGCCCCCCCAATGAGCAGTTCTTC	CASSPPNEQFF
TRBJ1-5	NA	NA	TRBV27	TGTGCCAGCAGTTTCGGGGGCCAGCCCCAGCATTTT	CASSFGGQPQHF
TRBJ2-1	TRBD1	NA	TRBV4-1	TGCGCCAGCAGCTACCGACAGGGGGGCTACAATGAGCAGTTCTTC	CASSYRQGGYNEQFF
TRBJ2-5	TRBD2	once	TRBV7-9	TGTGCCAGCAGCTCGGTAGCGGGAGGGCCCGGGGAGACCCAGTACTTC	CASSSVAGGPGETQYF
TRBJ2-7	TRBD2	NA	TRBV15	TGTGCCACCAGCAGACCCGGGACTAGCGGTTCCTACGAGCAGTACTTC	CATSRPGTSGSYEQYF
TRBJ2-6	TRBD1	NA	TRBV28	TGTGCCAGCACCTCCCTTAAGGCGGGTAACAGGGGGTACTCTGGGGCCAACGTCCTGACTTTC	CASTSLKAGNRGYSGANVLTF
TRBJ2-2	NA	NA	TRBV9	TGTGCCAGCAGCACCATGACCTCGAGCGGGGAGCTGTTTTTT	CASSTMTSSGELFF
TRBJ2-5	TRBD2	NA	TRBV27	TGTGCCAGCAGTGCACGGACTAGCGAGCAAGAGACCCAGTACTTC	CASSARTSEQETQYF
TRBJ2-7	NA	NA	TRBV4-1	TGCGCCAGCAGCCATCCACGGACGGAGATGAGCTCCTACGAGCAGTACTTC	CASSHPRTEMSSYEQYF
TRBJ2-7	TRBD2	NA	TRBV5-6	TGTGCCACCGGACCTTCCCCTAGCGGGAGTTCGTCGGTGGACGAGCAGTACTTC	CATGPSPSGSSSVDEQYF